This T cell receptor (beta chain) came from a study of blood T cell repertoires in COVID-19. Study-level background: The origin of the acute and convalescent COVID-19 samples was the United States, Italy and Spain. Nucleic acid was either cDNA or gDNA, and it came from T cells, B-cell-depleted T cells, or PBMCs.

Unmatched junction bases numbered 7, after V lost 5 bases and J lost 4 bases. CDR3 size: 16 residues. Germline-derived CDR1 and CDR2 are LNHDA and SQIVND (reference sequence). In the authors' methods: Using reference gene primer amplification, nucleated cell counts were estimated. Method: immunoSEQ multiplex PCR; TCRdb's copy keeps in-frame clones and lacks some. Clonal size and the V and J genes are those of that table, whereas D and trimming came from the DNA. The table lists fewer than 150,000 clones, about 85% of them singletons. Seattle researchers signed up patients amid active infection and tracked them longitudinally. The table lists this clone with many counts.

This chain uses TRBV19 with TRBJ2-3; 12 nucleotides line up with TRBD2. The receptor was derived from a woman aged 60-75 years with COVID-19, enrolled during active disease. What was sequenced was peripheral blood. CDR3 protein: CASSGWTSGVSDTQYF. In DNA form, the CDR3 reads TGTGCCAGTAGTGGTTGGACTAGCGGGGTCTCAGATACGCAGTATTTT.